This TCR beta chain was recovered during a study of Graves' ophthalmopathy and Graves' hyperthyroidism. Study results and caveats: Discriminating ophthalmopathy from stable hyperthyroidism, a 13-signature model attained a sensitivity of about 89% and a specificity of about 81%. In blood appeared most of the expanded thyroid clonotypes whose frequency exceeded 0.001.

CDR3 length: 13 residues. Trimming took 5 bases from V and 8 from J, leaving 13 bases between them. This clonotype was seen ten or more times. What it binds is unknown. Active ophthalmopathy (CAS at least 3, NOSPECS at least 4), lasting under 3 months. Diagnosis used clinical symptoms, serum thyroxine, TRAb, thyroid ultrasound and orbital computed tomography. Amplification from RNA transcripts yielded the TCR beta CDR3 regions. Second-round multiplex PCR came after a first-round RT-PCR that employed HTBI primers. In TCRdb, the multiplex PCR reads were re-called with MiXCR into one record per CDR3 protein. The data contain some 150,000 distinct CDR3 sequences, 35% to 50% of them singletons.

The rearrangement uses TRBV12-3 or TRBV12-4 and TRBJ1-5; D gene unclear. The material sequenced was peripheral blood. The receptor's source is a man aged 25-40 years with Graves' ophthalmopathy. CDR3 loop: CASSPGGREPQHF. The CDR3, as DNA: TGTGCCAGCAGTCCGGGAGGAAGGGAGCCCCAGCATTTT.